This T cell receptor beta chain was identified during a study of post-analysis software for immune sequencing data (dated by TCRdb to the mid-2010s). Background on the whole study: Recorded disease courses included relapsing-remitting, secondary progressive and progressive-relapsing multiple sclerosis, with some patients lacking subtype annotation. A subset of samples was prepared in parallel using single-end sample barcoding, then pooled and co-amplified after Illumina adapter ligation. Patient repertoires were compared against around twelve previously published healthy control repertoires from donors aged roughly 6 to 28 years.

Libraries came from PCR. The instrument given in TCRdb is Illumina HiSeq 2500. To reduce PCR and sequencing biases, unique molecular identifiers were incorporated into the TCR beta cDNA libraries. Some 500,000 cDNA molecules were obtained for every 1 to 10 million input T cells, so each molecule roughly corresponded to one T cell. The patient libraries were prepared and sequenced using the same protocol as the earlier healthy control dataset. Samples belonging to the same batch were prepared together, multiplexed and sequenced on a shared HiSeq lane. As for the original processing: MIGEC handled the raw barcoded reads, throwing out single-read molecular identifier groups before consensus assembly and CDR3 extraction. Clonotype tables were post-analysed with VDJtools, and diversity was normalized by down-sampling all datasets to the smallest sample size. Repertoire overlap clustering matched CDR3 amino acid but not nucleotide sequences to correct batch-related cross-sample contamination. Starting from the raw public reads, TCRdb applied fastp trimming at Q25, assembled clones with MiXCR and retained in-frame beta chains. Rows are unified per CDR3 protein, each entry keeping the most common DNA and genes. The V and J calls were determined by TCRdb, not by the authors. The sample includes approximately 360,000 distinct CDR3 sequences, with approximately 33% observed a single time. The ten largest clones capture around 15% of the sample.

In the case of this clonotype: Its antigen specificity is not known. The sample holds no much larger clone one base away, and base qualities are not on file.

Study-wide findings and limitations: Direct clustering with F measure showed strong co-clustering of samples prepared in the same batch, prompting a batch-effect correction. Significantly higher frequencies in patients than in controls were found for roughly 5 TRBV segments, including TRBV5-6, TRBV5-1 and TRBV20-1. The control group was slightly older than the multiple sclerosis patient group. Compared with controls, multiple sclerosis patients had significantly lower normalized Chao1 diversity, a finding suggesting substantial peripheral T-cell clonal expansion.

V sheds 0 bases and J sheds 7 bases, leaving 11 bases between their ends. CDR1 and CDR2 were assigned from the germline V gene as SGHRS and YFSETQ. The cysteine opens and the phenylalanine closes a CDR3 of 14 amino acids. The only DNA kept is the CDR3, 42 bases in frame from the first base. To demonstrate the VDJtools post-analysis software, the study profiled TCR beta repertoires from the peripheral blood of about 13 young patients with multiple sclerosis. The multiple sclerosis patients were children and adolescents ranging in age from about 6 to 16 years. The TCR was taken from a girl under 18 with multiple sclerosis. The chain is assembled from TRBV5-1 and TRBJ1-5; possibly the D gene is TRBD1, per 5 matching bases. Sequencing was done on a sample of blood. The bases are TGCGCCAGCAGCTTGGAAGGGGCCAGCCAGCCCCAGCATTTT. Its translation is CASSLEGASQPQHF.